These 30 T cell receptor beta chains share one sample of origin, sequenced in a study of human T cells and chemical hapten exposure. Time point of the sample: patch test 1, 2 weeks after DPC sensitization. The sample's treatment: therapeutic diphenylcyclopropenone sensitization with weekly scalp DPC. One entry per CDR3 protein, called by TCRdb with MiXCR from the RACE reads. The profile shows roughly 200,000 distinct CDR3 sequences, about a fifth of them singletons. Here the sequenced sample was whole blood, taken in connection with sensitization to the hapten diphenylcyclopropenone (DPC). The origin of the receptors is a woman between 50 and 59 years old with alopecia areata. Some clones in this sample may be carry-over from other donors' samples.

In this sample, this clonotype turned up once. J is TRBJ2-5 and V is TRBV7-3, with D maybe TRBD2 (5 bases). The V gene's germline CDR1 is SGHTA and CDR2 FQGTGA. The CDR3 totals 15 residues. V dropped 5 bases and J dropped 2 bases, with 15 bases sitting between them. The CDR3: CASSPEPGSQETQYF. For the CDR3, the DNA is TGTGCCAGCAGCCCCGAACCGGGATCACAAGAGACCCAGTACTTC. Looking up the rest from reference TRBV7-3 and TRBJ2-5 gives the full variable domain: GAGVSQTPSNKVTEKGKYVELRCDPISGHTALYWYRQSLGQGPEFLIYFQGTGAADDSGLPNDRFFAVRPEGSVSTLKIQRTERGDSAVYLCASSPEPGSQETQYFGPGTRLLVL.

The J gene is TRBJ2-1, the V gene TRBV7-9; 8 nucleotides match TRBD2. Looked up from germline, CDR1 is SEHNR and CDR2 is FQNEAQ (reference sequence). V dropped 3 bases and J dropped 4; count of bases not matched to a gene: 5. CDR3 size: 15 residues. CDR3 DNA: TGTGCCAGCAGCTTTGGGCCGGGGGGGTACAATGAGCAGTTCTTC. Translated: CASSFGPGGYNEQFF.

The rearrangement links TRBV15 to TRBJ1-2, with 8 positions matching TRBD1. The CDR3 loop spans 14 amino acids. The germline V gene encodes CDR1 LNHNV and CDR2 YYDKDF (reference sequence). V shed 3 bases and J 6 bases; nucleotides not matched to a gene: 6. CDR3: CATSRDRASDGYTF. CDR3 DNA sequence: TGTGCCACCAGCAGGGACAGGGCCTCCGATGGCTACACCTTC.

J is TRBJ2-7 and V is TRBV5-1, with 7 positions matching TRBD2. The CDR3 loop spans 14 amino acids. Looked up from germline, CDR1 is SGHRS and CDR2 is YFSETQ. V shed 3 bases, J shed 3 bases, and the junction held 6 bases outside the gene matches. CDR3 loop: CASSYRDYDYEQYF. The CDR3 DNA follows: TGCGCCAGCAGCTACCGGGACTACGACTACGAGCAGTACTTC.

The rearrangement joins TRBV5-1 to TRBJ1-3; D possibly corresponds to TRBD1 (6 bases). The CDR3 extends over 15 amino acids. Deletions cut 1 base from V and 2 bases from J, with 10 bases between. Germline V lookup: CDR1 SGHRS, CDR2 YFSETQ. For the CDR3, the DNA is TGCGCCAGCAGCTTGAACAGGGCGCCTGGAAACACCATATATTTT. It translates to CASSLNRAPGNTIYF.

This clonotype showed up just a few times. The V and J genes are TRBV3-1 and TRBJ2-7; TRBD2 matches at 7 bases. The CDR3 loop spans 15 amino acids. The germline gives CDR1 LGHDT, CDR2 YNNKEL (reference sequence). The V and J ends lost 5 bases and 1 base, in that order; junction bases with no gene match: 8. CDR3 region: CASSWLGGGSYEQYF. CDR3 DNA: TGTGCCAGCAGCTGGCTCGGCGGGGGTTCCTACGAGCAGTACTTC.

The rearrangement links TRBV5-5 to TRBJ1-2; D might be TRBD1 (5 bases). Germline lookup yields CDR1 SGHKS and CDR2 YYEKEE (reference sequence). This CDR3 has 12 residues. The V end lost 3 bases, the J end lost 4 bases, and 7 bases lay between the germline ends. The CDR3 DNA sequence: TGTGCCAGCAGCTGTGACAGCTATGGCTACACCTTC. Protein product: CASSCDSYGYTF.

This chain connects TRBV6-5 to TRBJ2-2, with 7 positions matching TRBD1. From germline, CDR1 is MNHEY and CDR2 SVGAGI. J gave up 3 bases and V 0 bases, and 7 bases lay outside the gene matches. The CDR3 sequence is 17 residues long. The CDR3 protein is CASSYSRGQIHTGELFF. The CDR3 bases are TGTGCCAGCAGTTACTCCCGGGGACAGATCCACACCGGGGAGCTGTTTTTT.

This clonotype was detected a few times. This chain joins TRBV5-5 and TRBJ2-7, with TRBD2 as a possible D gene (6 bases). CDR3 length: 13 amino acids. Germline V gene lookup returns CDR1 SGHKS and CDR2 YYEKEE (reference sequence). With 9 bases removed from V and 3 bases from J, the gap between germline ends came to 16 bases. The CDR3 reads CATRRGDNYEQYF. The CDR3 coding sequence is TGTGCCACCAGGAGGGGAGACAACTACGAGCAGTACTTC. The variable domain in full, with the rest retrieved from reference TRBV5-5 and TRBJ2-7, is DAGVTQSPTHLIKTRGQQVTLRCSPISGHKSVSWYQQVLGQGPQFIFQYYEKEERGRGNFPDRFSARQFPNYSSELNVNALLLGDSALYLCATRRGDNYEQYFGPGTRLTVT.

V is TRBV10-3 and J is TRBJ2-3; D remains ambiguous. The V and J ends lost 3 bases and 7 bases respectively, with 11 bases between them. Germline CDR1 and CDR2: ENHRY and SYGVKD. This CDR3 is 13 amino acids long. The CDR3 spells CAISDPAGYTQYF. CDR3 DNA sequence: TGTGCCATCAGTGACCCAGCTGGGTATACGCAGTATTTT.

This clonotype was detected only a few times. This rearrangement joins TRBV11-1 to TRBJ2-7; D possibly corresponds to TRBD2 (6 bases). Deletions cut 3 bases from V and 5 bases from J, with 14 bases between. The germline V gene encodes CDR1 SGHAT and CDR2 FQDESV (reference sequence). This CDR3 region has 14 residues. The CDR3, as DNA: TGTGCCAGCAGCTTCCTCAGCGGGTCCCACGAGCAGTACTTC. Protein product: CASSFLSGSHEQYF.

This chain joins TRBV7-6 and TRBJ2-3; D is perhaps TRBD2 (6 bases). Germline-derived CDR1 and CDR2 are SGHVS and FNYEAQ. The CDR3 consists of 15 residues. V lost 5 bases and J lost 0, with 12 bases in between. In DNA, the CDR3 is TGTGCCAGCAGCGTTCTAGCGTCTAGCACAGATACGCAGTATTTT. It yields the protein CASSVLASSTDTQYF.

There are a few counts of this clonotype. The chain joins TRBV12-3 or TRBV12-4 to TRBJ1-6; D uncertain. The CDR3 consists of 15 residues. V lost 3 bases and J lost 4, with 10 bases in between. The CDR3: CASSLTGRYNSPLHF. In DNA form, the CDR3 reads TGTGCCAGCAGTTTGACTGGGAGATATAATTCACCCCTCCACTTT.

V and J are TRBV5-1 and TRBJ1-5, with a possible D match to TRBD1 (6 bases). The CDR3 contains 15 residues. V was shortened by 0 bases and J by 2 bases, with 9 bases between the two germline ends. CDR1 SGHRS and CDR2 YFSETQ come from the germline V gene. The CDR3 DNA is TGCGCCAGCAGCTTGGGGACAGACGGCAATCAGCCCCAGCATTTT. Its translation: CASSLGTDGNQPQHF. Full variable domain (outside the CDR3, taken from reference TRBV5-1 and TRBJ1-5): KAGVTQTPRYLIKTRGQQVTLSCSPISGHRSVSWYQQTPGQGLQFLFEYFSETQRNKGNFPGRFSGRQFSNSRSEMNVSTLELGDSALYLCASSLGTDGNQPQHFGDGTRLSIL.

In this sample, this clonotype turned up a few times. V is TRBV6-2 or TRBV6-3 and J is TRBJ2-2, with no clear D. From germline, CDR1 is MNHEY and CDR2 SVGEGT. This CDR3 region has 14 residues. The ends were cut back, 5 bases at V and 3 bases at J, with 10 bases in the middle. The CDR3 region has the DNA TGTGCCAGCAGTCTACTTATGGACACCGGGGAGCTGTTTTTT. Encoded protein: CASSLLMDTGELFF.

V usage is TRBV6-5 and J usage is TRBJ1-3; 7 bases line up with TRBD1. The CDR3 runs to 16 residues. The germline CDR1 and CDR2 sequences are MNHEY and SVGAGI. V lost 5 bases to trimming and J lost 0 bases; unmatched junction nucleotides: 7. This chain's CDR3 is CASSLTQGGSGNTIYF. DNA for the CDR3: TGTGCCAGCAGTCTCACCCAGGGGGGCTCTGGAAACACCATATATTTT.

This rearrangement joins TRBV5-1 to TRBJ1-1; possibly TRBD1 for D (5 bases). CDR1 and CDR2 (germline): SGHRS, YFSETQ. V was cut by 0 bases and J by 4 bases, with 13 bases left in between. The CDR3 spans 15 residues. CDR3 region: CASSLDPVGTTEAFF. The CDR3 coding sequence is TGCGCCAGCAGCTTGGATCCTGTGGGGACCACTGAAGCTTTCTTT.

This clonotype was counted only a few times. The chain has TRBV25-1 and TRBJ1-2, with D unclear. V was clipped by 5 bases and J by 8 bases, with 12 bases between them. CDR3 length: 12 amino acids. From germline, CDR1 is MGHDK and CDR2 SYGVNS. In DNA, the CDR3 is TGTGCCAGCAGTCGAGCGGTCGGCGGCTACACCTTC. As protein: CASSRAVGGYTF.

This clonotype was detected only a few times. V usage is TRBV5-1 and J usage is TRBJ2-2; D unresolved. The CDR3 is made up of 13 amino acids. The V gene's germline CDR1 is SGHRS and CDR2 YFSETQ. The V end was cut by 2 bases, the J end by 5 bases, with 7 bases between. CDR3 DNA sequence: TGCGCCAGCAGCTTTGGGCGAACCGGGGAGCTGTTTTTT. Protein sequence: CASSFGRTGELFF.

This chain uses TRBV20-1 with TRBJ2-2, with 7 bases lining up with TRBD2. The trim removed 4 bases at V and 6 bases at J, leaving 14 bases unmatched. Germline CDR1 is DFQATT and CDR2 is SNEGSKA (reference sequence). CDR3 length: 16 residues. The CDR3 loop is CSAIFERGRAAGELFF. CDR3 DNA: TGCAGTGCTATTTTCGAGCGTGGGAGGGCCGCCGGGGAGCTGTTTTTT.

This clonotype was recorded a few times. The rearrangement uses TRBV2 and TRBJ1-2; D uncertain. The CDR3 runs 12 residues. The V and J ends lost 4 bases and 4 bases respectively, with 7 bases between them. Germline V gene lookup returns CDR1 SNHLY and CDR2 FYNNEI. The CDR3 bases are TGTGCCAGCAGTGGGGGTTTCTATGGCTACACCTTC. Protein sequence: CASSGGFYGYTF.

The chain joins TRBV27 to TRBJ1-6, with D unresolved. V lost 1 base to trimming and J lost 6 bases, with 10 bases between them. CDR1 and CDR2 (germline): MNHEY, SMNVEV (reference sequence). The CDR3 loop spans 15 amino acids. The CDR3 DNA reads as TGTGCCAGCAGTTTATTGGCAGCAAGTAATTCACCCCTCCACTTT. Amino acid sequence: CASSLLAASNSPLHF.

The genes are TRBV5-6 and TRBJ2-5; D gene ambiguous. Germline CDR1 is SGHDT and CDR2 is YYEEEE. Trimming took 1 base from V and 1 from J, leaving 14 bases between them. The CDR3 is 16 amino acids. The CDR3 DNA follows: TGTGCCAGCAGCTTGTTTGCCAGATACAGCCAAGAGACCCAGTACTTC. Its translation is CASSLFARYSQETQYF.

Only a few counts were recorded for this clonotype. This sequence joins TRBV29-1 and TRBJ1-1; a weak D match, TRBD1 (6 bases). The germline V gene encodes CDR1 SQVTM and CDR2 ANQGSEA. The CDR3 has 11 residues. Trimming stripped 7 bases from V and 8 bases from J, with 14 bases between. CDR3 sequence reads: CSASWGAEAFF. In DNA form, the CDR3 reads TGCAGCGCTTCATGGGGGGCAGAAGCTTTCTTT.

The chain couples TRBV20-1 to TRBJ2-4; 8 positions match TRBD2. The trim removed 3 bases at V and 8 bases at J, leaving 6 bases unmatched. CDR3 length equals 13 residues. Germline lookup yields CDR1 DFQATT and CDR2 SNEGSKA (reference sequence). The CDR3 bases are TGCAGTGCTAGCATTGCGGGAGGTGACATTCAGTACTTC. This encodes CSASIAGGDIQYF.

A few counts support this clonotype. The J gene is TRBJ2-7, the V gene TRBV7-9, with 8 positions matching TRBD1. Trimming at V came to 5 bases and at J to 7 bases, leaving 7 bases not matched to a gene. The CDR3 runs to 13 residues. Per the germline V gene, CDR1 is SEHNR and CDR2 is FQNEAQ (reference sequence). This CDR3 is CASSNQGAGEQYF. CDR3 sequence (DNA): TGTGCCAGCAGCAATCAGGGGGCGGGGGAGCAGTACTTC.

Comment on this clonotype: A much larger clone lies a single base off, so this may be a read error. This chain connects TRBV4-2 to TRBJ2-1; D tentatively fits TRBD1 or TRBD2 (5 bases each). CDR1 is LGHNA and CDR2 is YNFKEQ in the germline V gene. The CDR3 loop spans 16 amino acids. The CDR3: CVSSQELGPDSGEQFF. CDR3 DNA sequence: TGTGTCAGCAGCCAAGAGTTGGGACCCGACTCCGGGGAGCAGTTCTTC.

The chain recombines TRBV7-2 with TRBJ2-3; 13 bases fit TRBD2. This CDR3 spans 16 amino acids. Germline V lookup: CDR1 SGHTA, CDR2 FQGNSA. Trimming removed 4 bases from V and 11 bases from J; junction bases left unmatched: 12. CDR3 loop: CASSSTSGRASGKQYF. DNA of the CDR3: TGTGCCAGCAGCTCTACTAGCGGGAGGGCGAGTGGGAAGCAGTATTTT.

This clonotype was seen a few times. At one end the junction does not follow the germline gene, possibly because of a read error. The chain combines TRBV5-1 with TRBJ2-1; D might be TRBD2 (5 bases). Germline assignment: CDR1 SGHRS and CDR2 YFSETQ. The CDR3 spans 15 residues. CDR3 in amino acids: CASSLAASSYDEQFF. The CDR3 DNA reads as TGCGCCAGCAGCTTAGCGGCGAGCTCCTACGATGAGCAGTTCTTC.

In DNA form, the CDR3 reads TGTGCCAGCAGCAACCTAGCGGGAGTGATCTACGAGCAGTACTTC. It encodes CASSNLAGVIYEQYF. The chain is built from TRBV7-8 and TRBJ2-7, with TRBD2 identical over 10 bases. The V and J ends lost 5 bases and 3 bases, in that order; junction bases with no gene match: 7. CDR3 size: 15 residues. CDR1 SGHVS and CDR2 FQNEAQ come from the germline V gene.